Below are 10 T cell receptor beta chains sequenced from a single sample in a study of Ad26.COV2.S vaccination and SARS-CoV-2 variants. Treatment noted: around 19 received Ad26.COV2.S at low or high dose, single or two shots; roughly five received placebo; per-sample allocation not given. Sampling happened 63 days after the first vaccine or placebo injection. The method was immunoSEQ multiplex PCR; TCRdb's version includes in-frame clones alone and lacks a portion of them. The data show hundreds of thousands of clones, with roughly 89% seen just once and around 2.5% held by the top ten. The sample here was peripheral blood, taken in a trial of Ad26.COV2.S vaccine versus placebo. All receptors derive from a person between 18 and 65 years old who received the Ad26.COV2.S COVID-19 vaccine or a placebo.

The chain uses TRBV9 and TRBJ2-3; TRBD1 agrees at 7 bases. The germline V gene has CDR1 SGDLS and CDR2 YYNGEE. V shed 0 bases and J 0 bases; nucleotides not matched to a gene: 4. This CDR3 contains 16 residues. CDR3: CASSVGGGRSTDTQYF. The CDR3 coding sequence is TGTGCCAGCAGCGTAGGAGGGGGCCGGAGCACAGATACGCAGTATTTT.

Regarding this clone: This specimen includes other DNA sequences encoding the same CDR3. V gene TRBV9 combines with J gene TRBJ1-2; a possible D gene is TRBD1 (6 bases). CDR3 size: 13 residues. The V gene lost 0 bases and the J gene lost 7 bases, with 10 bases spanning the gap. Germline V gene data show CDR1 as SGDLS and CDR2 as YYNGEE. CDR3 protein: CASSVGQGRGYTF. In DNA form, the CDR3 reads TGTGCCAGCAGCGTAGGTCAGGGGCGTGGCTACACCTTC.

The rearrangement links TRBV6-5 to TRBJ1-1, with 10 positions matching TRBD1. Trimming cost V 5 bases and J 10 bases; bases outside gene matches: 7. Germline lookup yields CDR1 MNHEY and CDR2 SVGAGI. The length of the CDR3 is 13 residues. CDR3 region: CASSPSGTGAAFF. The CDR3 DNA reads TGTGCCAGCAGTCCATCAGGGACAGGGGCAGCTTTCTTT.

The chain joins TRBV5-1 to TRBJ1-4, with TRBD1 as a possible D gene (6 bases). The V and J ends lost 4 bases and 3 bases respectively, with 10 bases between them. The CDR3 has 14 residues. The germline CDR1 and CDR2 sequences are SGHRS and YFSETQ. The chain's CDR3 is CASSLDRPNEKLFF. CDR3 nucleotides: TGCGCCAGCAGCCTCGACAGGCCTAATGAAAAACTGTTTTTT.

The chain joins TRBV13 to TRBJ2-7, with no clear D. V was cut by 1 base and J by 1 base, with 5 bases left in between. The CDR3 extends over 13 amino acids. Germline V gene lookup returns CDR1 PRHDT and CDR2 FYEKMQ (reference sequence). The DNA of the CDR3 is TGTGCCAGCAGCTTAGAAGGGTCCTACGAGCAGTACGTC. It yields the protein CASSLEGSYEQYV.

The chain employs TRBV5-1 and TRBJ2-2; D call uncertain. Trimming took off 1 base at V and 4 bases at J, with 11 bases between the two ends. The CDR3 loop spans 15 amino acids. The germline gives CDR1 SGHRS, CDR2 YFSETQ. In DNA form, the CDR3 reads TGCGCCAGCAGCTTGCCCCCGATGCCCACCGGGGAGCTGTTTTTT. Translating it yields CASSLPPMPTGELFF.

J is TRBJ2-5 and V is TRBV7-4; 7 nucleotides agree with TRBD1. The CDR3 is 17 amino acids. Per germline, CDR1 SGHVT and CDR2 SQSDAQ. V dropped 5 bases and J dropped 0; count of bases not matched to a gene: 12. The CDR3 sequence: CASSREVDRDYQETQYF. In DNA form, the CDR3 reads TGTGCCAGCAGCCGGGAAGTCGACAGGGATTACCAAGAGACCCAGTACTTC.

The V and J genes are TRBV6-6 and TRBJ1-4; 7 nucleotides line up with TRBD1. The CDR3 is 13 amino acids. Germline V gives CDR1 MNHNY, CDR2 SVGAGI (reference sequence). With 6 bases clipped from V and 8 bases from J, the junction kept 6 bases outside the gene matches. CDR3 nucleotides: TGTGCCAGCAGGCCCCCGACAGGGGAAAAACTGTTTTTT. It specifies CASRPPTGEKLFF.

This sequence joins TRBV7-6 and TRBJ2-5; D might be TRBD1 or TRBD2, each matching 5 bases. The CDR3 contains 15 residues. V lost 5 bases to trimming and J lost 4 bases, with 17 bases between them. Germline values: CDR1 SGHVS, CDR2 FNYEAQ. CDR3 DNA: TGTGCCAGCAGCGAGGACACGGGGCGTGGAGAGACCCAGTACTTC. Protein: CASSEDTGRGETQYF.

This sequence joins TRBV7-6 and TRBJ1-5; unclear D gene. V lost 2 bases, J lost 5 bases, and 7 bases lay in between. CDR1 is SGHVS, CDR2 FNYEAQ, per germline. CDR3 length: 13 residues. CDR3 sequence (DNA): TGTGCCAGCAGCTTAAACAGAGATCAGCCCCAGCATTTT. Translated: CASSLNRDQPQHF.